This T cell receptor (beta chain) was observed in a study of cytomegalovirus exposure and HLA in healthy donors. Findings of the study overall: Reportedly, diagnosis of cytomegalovirus status by the classifier showed high specificity and sensitivity. Later, an analysis found that TCR clusters from the first cohort tended to co-occur in the 120 validation repertoires.

TCRdb's copy holds only in-frame clones and misses some; the assay was immunoSEQ multiplex PCR. Among tens of thousands of clones, 95% were seen once, and the ten largest hold approximately 0.73%. While the first cohort had several hundred subjects, the donors belonged to the separate validation cohort of over a hundred subjects. Of note for this clone: Its antigen is not known.

This CDR3 has 13 amino acids. Germline assignment: CDR1 SGHVS and CDR2 FQNEAQ. The V end lost 1 base, the J end lost 5 bases, and 6 bases lay between the germline ends. V is TRBV7-8 and J is TRBJ1-5, with D hard to call. This TCR derives from a woman younger than 35 in good health and CMV-seronegative. Sequences were obtained from PBMCs. CDR3 coding DNA: TGTGCCAGCAGCTTAGGGGCACATCAGCCCCAGCATTTT. Translated, it gives CASSLGAHQPQHF.